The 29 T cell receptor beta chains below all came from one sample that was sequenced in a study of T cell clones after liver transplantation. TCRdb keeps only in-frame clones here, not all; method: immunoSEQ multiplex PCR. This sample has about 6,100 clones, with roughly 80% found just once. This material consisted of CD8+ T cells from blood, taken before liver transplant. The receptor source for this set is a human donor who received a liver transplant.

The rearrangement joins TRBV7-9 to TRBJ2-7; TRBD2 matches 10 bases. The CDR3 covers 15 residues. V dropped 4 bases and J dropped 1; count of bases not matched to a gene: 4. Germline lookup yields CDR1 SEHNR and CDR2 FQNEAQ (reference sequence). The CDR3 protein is CASSSTSGDSYEQYF. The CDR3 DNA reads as TGTGCCAGCAGCTCTACTAGCGGGGATTCCTACGAGCAGTACTTC.

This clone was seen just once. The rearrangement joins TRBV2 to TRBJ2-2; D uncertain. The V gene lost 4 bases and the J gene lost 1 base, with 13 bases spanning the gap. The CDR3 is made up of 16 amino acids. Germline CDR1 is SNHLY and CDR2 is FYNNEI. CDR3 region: CASSAWGRENTGELFF. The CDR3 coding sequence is TGTGCCAGCAGTGCCTGGGGTAGAGAGAACACCGGGGAGCTGTTTTTT.

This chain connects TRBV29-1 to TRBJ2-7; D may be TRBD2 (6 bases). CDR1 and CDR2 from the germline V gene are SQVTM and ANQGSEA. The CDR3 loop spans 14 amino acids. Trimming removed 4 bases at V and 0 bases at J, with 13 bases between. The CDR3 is CSVVKAGTSYEQYF. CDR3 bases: TGCAGCGTTGTGAAGGCGGGGACCTCCTACGAGCAGTACTTC.

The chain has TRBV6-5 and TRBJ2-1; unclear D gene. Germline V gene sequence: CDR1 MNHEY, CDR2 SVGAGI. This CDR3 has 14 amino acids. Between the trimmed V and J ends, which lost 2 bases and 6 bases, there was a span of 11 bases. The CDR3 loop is CASSYPNSVNEQFF. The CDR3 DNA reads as TGTGCCAGCAGTTACCCTAACTCGGTCAATGAGCAGTTCTTC.

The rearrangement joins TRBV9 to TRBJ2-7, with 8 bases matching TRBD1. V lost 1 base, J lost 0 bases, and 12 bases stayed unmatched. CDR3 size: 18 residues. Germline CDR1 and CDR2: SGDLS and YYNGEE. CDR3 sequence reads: CASSVRGGTGWSSYEQYF. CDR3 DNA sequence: TGTGCCAGCAGCGTAAGGGGTGGGACAGGATGGAGCTCCTACGAGCAGTACTTC.

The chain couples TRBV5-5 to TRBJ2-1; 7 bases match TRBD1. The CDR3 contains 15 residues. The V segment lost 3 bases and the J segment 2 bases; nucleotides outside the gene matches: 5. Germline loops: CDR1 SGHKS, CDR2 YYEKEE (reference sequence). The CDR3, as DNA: TGTGCCAGCAGCTCGGACAGGCGGACCTACAATGAGCAGTTCTTC. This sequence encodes CASSSDRRTYNEQFF.

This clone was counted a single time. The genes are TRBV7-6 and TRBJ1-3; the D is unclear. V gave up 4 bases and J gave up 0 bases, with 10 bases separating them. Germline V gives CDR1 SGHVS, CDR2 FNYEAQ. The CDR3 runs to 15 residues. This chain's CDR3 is CASSSGRGSGNTIYF. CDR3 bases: TGTGCCAGCAGCTCAGGACGGGGCTCTGGAAACACCATATATTTT. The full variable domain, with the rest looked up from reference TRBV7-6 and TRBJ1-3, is GAGVSQSPRYKVTKRGQDVALRCDPISGHVSLYWYRQALGQGPEFLTYFNYEAQQDKSGLPNDRFSAERPEGSISTLTIQRTEQRDSAMYRCASSSGRGSGNTIYFGEGSWLTVV.

This CDR3 reads CASSLVQGGNIQYF. DNA for the CDR3: TGTGCCAGCAGCTTAGTTCAGGGGGGTAACATTCAGTACTTC. This rearrangement joins TRBV11-2 to TRBJ2-4, with D perhaps matching TRBD1 (7 bases). The germline V and J ends were trimmed by 1 base and 7 bases, with 11 bases remaining between them. The CDR3 has 14 residues. Germline V gene data show CDR1 as SGHAT and CDR2 as FQNNGV.

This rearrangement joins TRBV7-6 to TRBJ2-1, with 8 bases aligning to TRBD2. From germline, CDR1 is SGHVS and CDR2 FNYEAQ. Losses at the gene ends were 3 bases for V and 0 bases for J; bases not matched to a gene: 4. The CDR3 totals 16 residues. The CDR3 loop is CASSFLAGPSYNEQFF. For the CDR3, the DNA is TGTGCCAGCAGCTTCTTAGCGGGACCCTCCTACAATGAGCAGTTCTTC.

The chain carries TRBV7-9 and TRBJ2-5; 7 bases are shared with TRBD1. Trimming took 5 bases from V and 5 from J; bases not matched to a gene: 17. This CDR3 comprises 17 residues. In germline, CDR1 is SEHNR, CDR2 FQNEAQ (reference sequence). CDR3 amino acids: CASSPHSRTGNGETQYF. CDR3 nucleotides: TGTGCCAGCAGCCCGCACTCGCGGACAGGAAACGGGGAGACCCAGTACTTC. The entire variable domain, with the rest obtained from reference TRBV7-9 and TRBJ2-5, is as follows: DTGVSQNPRHKITKRGQNVTFRCDPISEHNRLYWYRQTLGQGPEFLTYFQNEAQLEKSRLLSDRFSAERPKGSFSTLEIQRTEQGDSAMYLCASSPHSRTGNGETQYFGPGTRLLVL.

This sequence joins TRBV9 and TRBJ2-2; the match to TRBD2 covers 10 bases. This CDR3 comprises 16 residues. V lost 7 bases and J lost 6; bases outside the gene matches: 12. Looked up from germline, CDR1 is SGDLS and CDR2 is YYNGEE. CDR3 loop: CASLPGTSEPSGELFF. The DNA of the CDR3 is TGTGCCAGCCTACCGGGGACTAGCGAGCCCTCCGGGGAGCTGTTTTTT.

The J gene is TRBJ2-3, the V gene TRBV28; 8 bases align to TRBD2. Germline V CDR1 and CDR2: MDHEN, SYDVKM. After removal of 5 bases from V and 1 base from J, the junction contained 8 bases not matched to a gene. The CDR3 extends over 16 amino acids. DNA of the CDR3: TGTGCCAGCAGTAACCGGGAGGGCCGGGGCACAGATACGCAGTATTTT. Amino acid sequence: CASSNREGRGTDTQYF. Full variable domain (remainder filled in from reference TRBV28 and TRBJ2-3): DVKVTQSSRYLVKRTGEKVFLECVQDMDHENMFWYRQDPGLGLRLIYFSYDVKMKEKGDIPEGYSVSREKKERFSLILESASTNQTSMYLCASSNREGRGTDTQYFGPGTRLTVL.

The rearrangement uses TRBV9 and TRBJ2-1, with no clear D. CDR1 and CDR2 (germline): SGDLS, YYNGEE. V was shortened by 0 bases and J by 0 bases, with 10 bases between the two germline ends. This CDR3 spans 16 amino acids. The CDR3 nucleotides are TGTGCCAGCAGCGTAGGAGGTAACCCCTCCTACAATGAGCAGTTCTTC. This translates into CASSVGGNPSYNEQFF.

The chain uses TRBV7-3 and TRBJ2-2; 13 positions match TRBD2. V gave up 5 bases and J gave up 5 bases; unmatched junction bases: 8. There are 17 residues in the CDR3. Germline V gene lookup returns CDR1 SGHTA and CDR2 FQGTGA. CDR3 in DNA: TGTGCCAGCAGCCCGGGACTAGCGGGAAGGGAAACCGGGGAGCTGTTTTTT. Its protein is CASSPGLAGRETGELFF.

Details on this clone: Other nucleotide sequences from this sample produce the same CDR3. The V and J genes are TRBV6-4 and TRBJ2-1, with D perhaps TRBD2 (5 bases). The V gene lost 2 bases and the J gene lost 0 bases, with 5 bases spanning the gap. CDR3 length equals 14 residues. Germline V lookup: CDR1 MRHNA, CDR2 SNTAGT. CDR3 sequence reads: CASSDGSSYNEQFF. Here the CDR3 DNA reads TGTGCCAGCAGTGACGGGAGCTCCTACAATGAGCAGTTCTTC.

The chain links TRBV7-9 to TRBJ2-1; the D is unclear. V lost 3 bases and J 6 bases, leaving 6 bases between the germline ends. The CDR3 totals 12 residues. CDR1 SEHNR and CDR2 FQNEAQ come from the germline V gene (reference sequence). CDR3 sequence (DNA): TGTGCCAGCAGCTTCGATGGCAATGAGCAGTTCTTC. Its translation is CASSFDGNEQFF. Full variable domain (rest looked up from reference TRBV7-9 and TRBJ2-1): DTGVSQNPRHKITKRGQNVTFRCDPISEHNRLYWYRQTLGQGPEFLTYFQNEAQLEKSRLLSDRFSAERPKGSFSTLEIQRTEQGDSAMYLCASSFDGNEQFFGPGTRLTVL.

The CDR3 sequence: CATGRANEKLFF. As DNA, the CDR3 is TGTGCCACCGGGAGGGCTAATGAAAAACTGTTTTTT. The V call is TRBV7-6, the J call TRBJ1-4; D gene ambiguous. Germline CDR1 and CDR2: SGHVS and FNYEAQ. V was cut by 10 bases and J by 3 bases, with 9 bases left in between. The length of the CDR3 is 12 residues.

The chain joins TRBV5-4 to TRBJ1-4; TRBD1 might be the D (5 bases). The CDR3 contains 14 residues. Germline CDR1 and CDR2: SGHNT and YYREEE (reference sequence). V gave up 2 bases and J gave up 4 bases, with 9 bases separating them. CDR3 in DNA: TGTGCCAGCAGCTTTTCGACAGATAATGAAAAACTGTTTTTT. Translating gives CASSFSTDNEKLFF.

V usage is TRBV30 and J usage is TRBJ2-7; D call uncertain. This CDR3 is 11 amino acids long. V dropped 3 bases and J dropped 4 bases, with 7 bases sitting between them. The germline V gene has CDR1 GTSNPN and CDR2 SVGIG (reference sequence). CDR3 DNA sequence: TGTGCCTGGAGGTCGGCGTACGAGCAGTACTTC. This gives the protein CAWRSAYEQYF.

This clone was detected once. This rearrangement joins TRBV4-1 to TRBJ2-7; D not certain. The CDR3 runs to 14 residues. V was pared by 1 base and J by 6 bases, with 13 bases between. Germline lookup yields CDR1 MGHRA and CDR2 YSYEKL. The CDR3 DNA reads TGCGCCAGCAGCCAAGTGAGCCACGGTTCCGAGCAGTACTTC. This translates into CASSQVSHGSEQYF.

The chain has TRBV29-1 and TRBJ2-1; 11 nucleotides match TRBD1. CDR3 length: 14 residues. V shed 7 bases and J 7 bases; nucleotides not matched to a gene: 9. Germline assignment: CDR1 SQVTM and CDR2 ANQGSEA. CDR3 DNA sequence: TGCAGCGCCGCCGGACAGGGGGCATTTAATGAGCAGTTCTTC. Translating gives CSAAGQGAFNEQFF.

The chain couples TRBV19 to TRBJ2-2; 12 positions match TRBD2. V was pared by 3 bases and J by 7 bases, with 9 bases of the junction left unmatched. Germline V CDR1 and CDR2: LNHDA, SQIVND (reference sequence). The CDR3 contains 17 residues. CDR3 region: CASSISSGGARGGELFF. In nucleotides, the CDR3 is TGTGCCAGTAGTATTTCTAGCGGGGGGGCCCGCGGCGGGGAGCTGTTTTTT.

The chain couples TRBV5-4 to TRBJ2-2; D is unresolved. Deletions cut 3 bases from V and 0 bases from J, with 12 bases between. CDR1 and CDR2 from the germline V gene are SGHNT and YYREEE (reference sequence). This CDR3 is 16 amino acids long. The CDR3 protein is CASSSLGPSNTGELFF. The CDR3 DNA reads TGTGCCAGCAGCTCCTTAGGTCCCTCGAACACCGGGGAGCTGTTTTTT.

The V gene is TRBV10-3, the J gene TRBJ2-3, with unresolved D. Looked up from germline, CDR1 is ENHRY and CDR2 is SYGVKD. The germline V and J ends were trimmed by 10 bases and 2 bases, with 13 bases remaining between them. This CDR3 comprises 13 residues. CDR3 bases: TGTGCCAACTCCCAAGCAGCCACAGATACGCAGTATTTT. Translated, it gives CANSQAATDTQYF.

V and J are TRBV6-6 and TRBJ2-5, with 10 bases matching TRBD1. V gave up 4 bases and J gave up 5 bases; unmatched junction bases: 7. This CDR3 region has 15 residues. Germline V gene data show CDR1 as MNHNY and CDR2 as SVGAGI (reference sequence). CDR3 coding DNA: TGTGCCAGCAGTTCCGACAGGGGGCTAGGGGAGACCCAGTACTTC. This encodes CASSSDRGLGETQYF.

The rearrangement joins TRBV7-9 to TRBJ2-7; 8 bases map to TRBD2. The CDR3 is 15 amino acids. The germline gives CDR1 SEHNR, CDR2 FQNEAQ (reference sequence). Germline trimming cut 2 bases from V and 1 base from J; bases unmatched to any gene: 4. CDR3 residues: CASSLSGLASYEQYF. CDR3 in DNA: TGTGCCAGCAGCTTATCTGGACTAGCTTCCTACGAGCAGTACTTC.

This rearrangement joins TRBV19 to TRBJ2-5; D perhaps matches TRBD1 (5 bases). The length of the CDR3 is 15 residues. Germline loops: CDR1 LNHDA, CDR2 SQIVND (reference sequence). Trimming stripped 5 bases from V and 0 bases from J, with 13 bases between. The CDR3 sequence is CASSQTVTYQETQYF. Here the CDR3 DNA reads TGTGCCAGTAGTCAGACAGTCACTTACCAAGAGACCCAGTACTTC.

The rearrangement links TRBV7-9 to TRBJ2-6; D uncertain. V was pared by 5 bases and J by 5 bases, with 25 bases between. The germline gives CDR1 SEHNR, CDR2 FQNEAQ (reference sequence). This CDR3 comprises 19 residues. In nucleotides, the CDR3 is TGTGCCAGCAGCGTGCCTACATACCATGACAAAAGTCGGGCCAACGTCCTGACTTTC. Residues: CASSVPTYHDKSRANVLTF.

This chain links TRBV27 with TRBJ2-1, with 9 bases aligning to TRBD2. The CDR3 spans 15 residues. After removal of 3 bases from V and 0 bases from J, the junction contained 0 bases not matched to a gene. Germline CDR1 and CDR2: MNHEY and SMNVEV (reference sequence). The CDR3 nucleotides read TGTGCCAGCAGTTTGACTAGCGGCTCCTACAATGAGCAGTTCTTC. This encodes CASSLTSGSYNEQFF.